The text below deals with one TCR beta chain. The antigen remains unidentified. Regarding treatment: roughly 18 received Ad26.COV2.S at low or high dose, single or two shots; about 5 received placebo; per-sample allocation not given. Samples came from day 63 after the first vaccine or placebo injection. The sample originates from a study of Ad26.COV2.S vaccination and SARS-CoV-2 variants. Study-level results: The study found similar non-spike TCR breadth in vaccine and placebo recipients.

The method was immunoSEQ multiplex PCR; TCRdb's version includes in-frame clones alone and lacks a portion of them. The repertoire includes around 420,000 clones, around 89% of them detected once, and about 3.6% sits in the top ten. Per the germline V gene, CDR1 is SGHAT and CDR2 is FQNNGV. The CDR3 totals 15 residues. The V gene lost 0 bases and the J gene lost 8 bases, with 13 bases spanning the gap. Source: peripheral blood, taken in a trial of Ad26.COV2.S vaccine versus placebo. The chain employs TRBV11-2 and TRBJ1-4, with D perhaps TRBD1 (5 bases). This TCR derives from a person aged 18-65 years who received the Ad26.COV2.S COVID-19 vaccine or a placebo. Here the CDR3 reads CASSLDHTGGEKLFF. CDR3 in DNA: TGTGCCAGCAGCTTAGATCACACAGGTGGAGAAAAACTGTTTTTT.